This T cell receptor (beta chain) was identified during a study of blood T cell repertoires in COVID-19 (dated by TCRdb to about 2020). About the investigation overall: Samples covering the acute and convalescent phases of COVID-19 were provided by collaborators in the United States, Italy and Spain. Samples came from the ongoing ImmuneRACE study (first 160 participants) plus 1,254 subjects from 6 global collaborators. A de-identified subject ID, COVID-19 status, age in years and sex were almost always included in the sample metadata. The material from the prospective study consisted of cDNA or gDNA derived from T cells, B-cell-depleted T cells, or PBMCs. The repertoires were made available in a free public database intended to serve as a resource for research on the immune response to SARS-CoV-2. Where available, HLA class I and class II types were obtained from metadata supplied by the sample provider rather than from assay-based typing. Subjects who had been exposed to COVID-19, were actively infected with it, or had recovered from it provided the deeply sampled blood TCRbeta repertoires that made up the dataset. The study at large found these results: Clinical and demographic metadata were provided uncurated, with the amount varying by source and participant.

TCRbeta CDR3 regions were amplified from genomic DNA by means of the immunoSEQ Assay, a bias-controlled multiplex PCR. The paper's processing steps were these. The number of nucleated cells in each sample was estimated by amplification of reference gene primers within the assay. Sequence reads were collapsed and filtered to measure the absolute abundance of every unique TCRbeta CDR3 rearrangement. For each sample, productive Simpson clonality was calculated as the square root of Simpson's diversity index over productive rearrangements. Drawn from immuneACCESS, this table holds only the in-frame rearrangements with V and J called that TCRdb kept. Clones are partly lost; checked studies trace under half to an unresolved V gene and leave the rest unexplained. The DNA gave D and trimming, while V, J and clone size come from that table. Across this sample there are about 140,000 clones, with 75% to 85% seen only once. The top ten clones comprise less than 5% of the sample.

From V the trimming removes 1 base and from J it removes 4 bases, while the gene matches leave 10 bases of the junction unaccounted for. Sequences SGHVS (CDR1) and FNYEAQ (CDR2) are obtained from the germline V gene. The CDR3 contains 17 residues, cysteine and phenylalanine counted. Of all the DNA, just the CDR3 is kept, 51 bases in frame from base 1. Whole blood was collected in K2EDTA tubes by collaborating institutions according to the institutions' own protocols. Collaborator samples were shipped for TCRbeta analysis as frozen whole blood, isolated PBMCs, or DNA extracted from either sample type. With respect to this clone: It has no known antigen specificity. No per-base quality is available; no much larger clone lies one base away.

The sequenced material came from peripheral blood. The sequence was collected from a woman aged 80 or older with acute or convalescent COVID-19. The sequence is built from TRBV7-6 and TRBJ2-7; 10 bases in the middle match TRBD2. The sequenced DNA: TGTGCCAGCAGCTTAGGGGCGAGCGGGGGGGCCGGGTACGAGCAGTACTTC. Translated, it gives CASSLGASGGAGYEQYF. Where the CDR3 stops, the reference TRBV7-6 and TRBJ2-7 genes take over; the full variable domain is GAGVSQSPRYKVTKRGQDVALRCDPISGHVSLYWYRQALGQGPEFLTYFNYEAQQDKSGLPNDRFSAERPEGSISTLTIQRTEQRDSAMYRCASSLGASGGAGYEQYFGPGTRLTVT.